These T cell receptor beta chains were read from a single sample in a study of T cells after yellow fever vaccination. Each CDR3 protein is one row after TCRdb ran MiXCR on the 5' RACE reads. The sample yields about 300,000 distinct CDR3 sequences, about 10% seen once. Source: CD4+ T cells sorted from PBMCs, taken 5 days after the yellow fever booster vaccination. The origin of the receptors is a man aged 18 to 29 who received the YFV17D yellow fever vaccine. CDR3s include the opening cysteine and the closing phenylalanine or tryptophan. D genes are given only for firm matches. Size is omitted from some rows. Given values are once, few, many or a class for expanded clones.

v_gene: TRBV10-1
j_gene: TRBJ2-3
d_gene: -
abundance: many
CDR3nt: TGCGCCAGCAGTGAATCAGATACGCAGTATTTT
CDR3aa: CASSESDTQYF

v_gene: TRBV9
j_gene: TRBJ2-5
d_gene: TRBD2
abundance: many
CDR3nt: TGTGCCAGCAGCGCTAGCGGGGCGGAGACCCAGTACTTC
CDR3aa: CASSASGAETQYF

v_gene: TRBV5-1
j_gene: TRBJ1-1
d_gene: -
abundance: few
CDR3nt: TGCGCCAGCAGCTTACTAATAGGGACGGATTCGAACACTGAAGCTTTCTTT
CDR3aa: CASSLLIGTDSNTEAFF

v_gene: TRBV29-1
j_gene: TRBJ1-2
d_gene: -
abundance: few
CDR3nt: TGCAGCGTTCGGCAGGGCTTCGGTCGTGGCTACACCTTC
CDR3aa: CSVRQGFGRGYTF

v_gene: TRBV11-3
j_gene: TRBJ2-1
d_gene: -
abundance: -
CDR3nt: TGTGCCAGCAGCTTATTAAGGGGTACAAACAATGAGCAGTTCTTC
CDR3aa: CASSLLRGTNNEQFF

v_gene: TRBV5-4
j_gene: TRBJ1-2
d_gene: -
abundance: few
CDR3nt: TGTGCCAGCAGCCAGGAGACCTATGGCTACACCTTC
CDR3aa: CASSQETYGYTF

v_gene: TRBV4-1
j_gene: TRBJ1-4
d_gene: TRBD1
abundance: many
CDR3nt: TGCGCCAGCAGCCGTGACTGGGACAGCGTTAATGAAAAACTGTTTTTT
CDR3aa: CASSRDWDSVNEKLFF

v_gene: TRBV12-3/TRBV12-4
j_gene: TRBJ2-1
d_gene: -
abundance: few
CDR3nt: TGTGCCAGCATTCCGGGCCGGCGGGATAATGAGCAGTTCTTC
CDR3aa: CASIPGRRDNEQFF

v_gene: TRBV5-1
j_gene: TRBJ2-3
d_gene: -
abundance: -
CDR3nt: TGCGCCAGCAGCTTGGGACAGGGGAGGGCAGATACGCAGTATTTT
CDR3aa: CASSLGQGRADTQYF

v_gene: TRBV6-1
j_gene: TRBJ2-1
d_gene: -
abundance: few
CDR3nt: TGTGCCAGCAGACCCGCCGCTCTTGGGGATGAGCAGTTCTTC
CDR3aa: CASRPAALGDEQFF

v_gene: TRBV2
j_gene: TRBJ2-5
d_gene: TRBD2
abundance: -
CDR3nt: TGTGCCAGCAGGGAGACGACTAGCGGGGGGAAAGAGACCCAGTACTTC
CDR3aa: CASRETTSGGKETQYF

v_gene: TRBV5-1
j_gene: TRBJ2-5
d_gene: TRBD2
abundance: few
CDR3nt: TGCGCCAGCAGCGATGGACTAGCGATAGAGACCCAGTACTTC
CDR3aa: CASSDGLAIETQYF

v_gene: TRBV20-1
j_gene: TRBJ2-3
d_gene: TRBD2
abundance: -
CDR3nt: TGCAGTGCCCGGGAGGGGGGCACAGATACGCAGTATTTT
CDR3aa: CSAREGGTDTQYF

v_gene: TRBV18
j_gene: TRBJ1-4
d_gene: -
abundance: -
CDR3nt: TGTGCCAGCTCAGAGGGACGGATAGGAGCAACTAATGAAAAACTGTTTTTT
CDR3aa: CASSEGRIGATNEKLFF

v_gene: TRBV5-1
j_gene: TRBJ2-1
d_gene: -
abundance: -
CDR3nt: TGCGCCAGCAGCTTGGACGGAAACAATGAGCAGTTCTTC
CDR3aa: CASSLDGNNEQFF

v_gene: TRBV2
j_gene: TRBJ2-5
d_gene: -
abundance: few
CDR3nt: TGTGCCAGCAGTGTAGCTCCACCAGGGGAGGAGACCCAGTACTTC
CDR3aa: CASSVAPPGEETQYF

v_gene: TRBV6-6
j_gene: TRBJ2-1
d_gene: -
abundance: once
CDR3nt: TGTGCCAGCAGCTTGCCGGGACTCGAGAACTATGAGCAGTTCTTC
CDR3aa: CASSLPGLENYEQFF

v_gene: TRBV4-1
j_gene: TRBJ2-2
d_gene: -
abundance: many
CDR3nt: TGCGCCAGCAGACCAGACTCCTACGGGGAGCTGTTTTTT
CDR3aa: CASRPDSYGELFF

v_gene: TRBV4-3
j_gene: TRBJ1-2
d_gene: -
abundance: -
CDR3nt: TGCGCCAGCAGCCACGACGGGCTTGGCGGCTACACCTTC
CDR3aa: CASSHDGLGGYTF

v_gene: TRBV6-5
j_gene: TRBJ2-3
d_gene: TRBD1
abundance: few
CDR3nt: TGTGCCAGCAGTTTAGTAGCCGGGACAGGGGGTTCGGATACGCAGTATTTT
CDR3aa: CASSLVAGTGGSDTQYF

v_gene: TRBV6-5
j_gene: TRBJ1-1
d_gene: -
abundance: many
CDR3nt: TGTGCCAGCAGCCCCTTTGCGGAAACTGAAGCTTTCTTT
CDR3aa: CASSPFAETEAFF

v_gene: TRBV6-5
j_gene: TRBJ1-6
d_gene: -
abundance: few
CDR3nt: TGTGCCAGCAGGTTGGGAACCTATAATTCACCCCTCCACTTT
CDR3aa: CASRLGTYNSPLHF

v_gene: TRBV4-2
j_gene: TRBJ2-3
d_gene: TRBD2
abundance: few
CDR3nt: TGTGCCAGCAGCCAAGTCGCGGGGGGGCGTTCAGATACGCAGTATTTT
CDR3aa: CASSQVAGGRSDTQYF

v_gene: TRBV28
j_gene: TRBJ1-1
d_gene: -
abundance: -
CDR3nt: TGTGCCAGCAGTTCCTTCATGGTCAGGGCTCGGGTCACTGAAGCTTTCTTT
CDR3aa: CASSSFMVRARVTEAFF

v_gene: TRBV20-1
j_gene: TRBJ2-5
d_gene: TRBD2
abundance: few
CDR3nt: TGCAGGGGGGGGTTCCAAGAGACCCAGTACTTC
CDR3aa: CRGGFQETQYF

v_gene: TRBV5-6
j_gene: TRBJ1-2
d_gene: TRBD1
abundance: -
CDR3nt: TGTGCCAGCAGCGGCCAATGGGACAGGATGGATGGCTACACCTTC
CDR3aa: CASSGQWDRMDGYTF

v_gene: TRBV7-2
j_gene: TRBJ1-1
d_gene: TRBD1
abundance: few
CDR3nt: TGTGCCAGCAGCCAAGACAGGGCTAACACTGAAGCTTTCTTT
CDR3aa: CASSQDRANTEAFF

v_gene: TRBV5-1
j_gene: TRBJ1-2
d_gene: -
abundance: many
CDR3nt: TGCGCCAGCAGCTTGTTTACTTCCTTGGAAGGCTACACCTTC
CDR3aa: CASSLFTSLEGYTF

v_gene: TRBV7-2
j_gene: TRBJ2-3
d_gene: -
abundance: -
CDR3nt: TGTGCCAGCAGCTTAGACAGGGAAGATACGCAGTATTTT
CDR3aa: CASSLDREDTQYF

v_gene: TRBV6-5
j_gene: TRBJ1-4
d_gene: -
abundance: -
CDR3nt: TGTGCCAGCAGTTACTCGAGGACGCCGGAAAAACTGTTTTTT
CDR3aa: CASSYSRTPEKLFF

v_gene: TRBV7-2
j_gene: TRBJ1-4
d_gene: -
abundance: -
CDR3nt: TGTGCCAGCAGCTCTACCCGGGACACCCGGCCGAAACTGTTTTTT
CDR3aa: CASSSTRDTRPKLFF

v_gene: TRBV7-2
j_gene: TRBJ1-2
d_gene: TRBD1
abundance: -
CDR3nt: TGTGCCAGCAGCTTAGCGACAGGGGCCAGCTATGGCTACACCTTC
CDR3aa: CASSLATGASYGYTF

v_gene: TRBV12-3/TRBV12-4
j_gene: TRBJ2-7
d_gene: -
abundance: -
CDR3nt: TGTGCCAGCAGTTCGTTAGCGAGTGGAAACGAGCAGTACTTC
CDR3aa: CASSSLASGNEQYF

v_gene: TRBV7-2
j_gene: TRBJ2-7
d_gene: -
abundance: -
CDR3nt: TGTGCCAGCAGCCTAAGACAGTTCCGGGGCACCTACGAGCAGTACTTC
CDR3aa: CASSLRQFRGTYEQYF

v_gene: TRBV7-2
j_gene: TRBJ1-2
d_gene: TRBD1
abundance: many
CDR3nt: TGTGCCGGCGGTCCCCCGGACAGGGATCATGGCTACACCTTC
CDR3aa: CAGGPPDRDHGYTF

v_gene: TRBV7-8
j_gene: TRBJ2-5
d_gene: TRBD2
abundance: -
CDR3nt: TGTGCCAGCAGCCAAGGAGTGGGAGCGGGGGGGAGGACCCAGTACTTC
CDR3aa: CASSQGVGAGGRTQYF

v_gene: TRBV7-2
j_gene: TRBJ1-1
d_gene: -
abundance: many
CDR3nt: TGTGCCAGCAGCTCAGCTCCTTCGACAGGCAACACTGAAGCTTTCTTT
CDR3aa: CASSSAPSTGNTEAFF

v_gene: TRBV9
j_gene: TRBJ1-2
d_gene: TRBD1
abundance: -
CDR3nt: TGTGCCAGCAGCGGAGCGGGACAGGGATACTATGGCTACACCTTC
CDR3aa: CASSGAGQGYYGYTF

v_gene: TRBV7-6
j_gene: TRBJ1-1
d_gene: TRBD1
abundance: many
CDR3nt: TGTGCCAGCAGCGCGATCCGGGACAGGGGGACTGAAGCTTTCTTT
CDR3aa: CASSAIRDRGTEAFF

v_gene: TRBV20-1
j_gene: TRBJ1-4
d_gene: -
abundance: few
CDR3nt: TGCAGTGCTAGACCCGGGGCCGGGGCTAATGAAAAACTGTTTTTT
CDR3aa: CSARPGAGANEKLFF

v_gene: TRBV7-9
j_gene: TRBJ2-3
d_gene: TRBD1
abundance: -
CDR3nt: TGTGCCAGCAGCTCGGACAGGGTGGGCACAGATACGCAGTATTTT
CDR3aa: CASSSDRVGTDTQYF

v_gene: TRBV3-1
j_gene: TRBJ2-7
d_gene: -
abundance: -
CDR3nt: TGTGCCAGCAGTCACGGAGTCCCCGCCTACGAGCAGTACTTC
CDR3aa: CASSHGVPAYEQYF

v_gene: TRBV13
j_gene: TRBJ2-2
d_gene: -
abundance: -
CDR3nt: TGTGCCACCAGAGTGGGAACCGGGGAGCTGTTTTTT
CDR3aa: CATRVGTGELFF

v_gene: TRBV7-2
j_gene: TRBJ1-2
d_gene: -
abundance: -
CDR3nt: TGTGCCAGCAGCTATGGCCTAGGAGATGGCTACACCTTC
CDR3aa: CASSYGLGDGYTF

v_gene: TRBV12-3/TRBV12-4
j_gene: TRBJ2-2
d_gene: -
abundance: -
CDR3nt: TGTGCCAGCAGGGTCCGGGACAAGGCCTACGGGGAGCTGTTTTTT
CDR3aa: CASRVRDKAYGELFF

v_gene: TRBV10-3
j_gene: TRBJ2-4
d_gene: -
abundance: many
CDR3nt: TGTGCCATCAGTGAGTCAGGGCTAGCCAAAAACATTCAGTACTTC
CDR3aa: CAISESGLAKNIQYF

v_gene: TRBV20-1
j_gene: TRBJ2-1
d_gene: TRBD2
abundance: many
CDR3nt: TGCAGTGCTAGATACCTAGCGGGGGCCCCTACCCAGAATGAGCAGTTCTTC
CDR3aa: CSARYLAGAPTQNEQFF

v_gene: TRBV7-2
j_gene: TRBJ2-3
d_gene: -
abundance: -
CDR3nt: TGTGCCAGCGGCCTCCGAGGGGGGTCAGATACGCAGTATTTT
CDR3aa: CASGLRGGSDTQYF

v_gene: TRBV7-9
j_gene: TRBJ1-2
d_gene: -
abundance: few
CDR3nt: TGTGCCAGCATCAGAGACGGGGGCGGTTATGGCTACACCTTC
CDR3aa: CASIRDGGGYGYTF

v_gene: TRBV4-1
j_gene: TRBJ1-4
d_gene: TRBD1
abundance: few
CDR3nt: TGCGCCAGCAGCCAATCTCCGACAGGGGGGGTAGGTGAAAAACTGTTTTTT
CDR3aa: CASSQSPTGGVGEKLFF

v_gene: TRBV5-1
j_gene: TRBJ1-4
d_gene: -
abundance: many
CDR3nt: TGCGCCAGCAGCTTAGACATCGGGGATGAAAAACTGTTTTTT
CDR3aa: CASSLDIGDEKLFF

v_gene: TRBV5-1
j_gene: TRBJ2-2
d_gene: -
abundance: few
CDR3nt: TGCGCCAGCAGCTCCCGACCAGACACCGGGGAGCTGTTTTTT
CDR3aa: CASSSRPDTGELFF

v_gene: TRBV7-9
j_gene: TRBJ2-5
d_gene: -
abundance: -
CDR3nt: TGTGCCAGCAGCTTAACGGCTCGTGAGACCCAGTACTTC
CDR3aa: CASSLTARETQYF

v_gene: TRBV9
j_gene: TRBJ2-7
d_gene: TRBD2
abundance: many
CDR3nt: TGTGCCAGCAGCGTGGGACTAGCGGGGGAAAGAGAGCAGTACTTC
CDR3aa: CASSVGLAGEREQYF